The clone carrying this T cell receptor (beta chain) appeared a single time. Antigen: not known. CDR3 length: 14 residues. V was trimmed by 2 bases and J by 4 bases, leaving 12 bases between them. Germline CDR1 MNHNS, CDR2 SASEGT. The CD4+ fraction was divided into a CD45RA+ naive subset and a CD45RA-negative memory subset. The record originates from a study of shared clonotypes between healthy human individuals. Study results and limitations: Between a handful of donors, naive CD4 clonotypes were shared at a level of around 4.8%.

Assay execution took place at the deep level. Only in-frame clones appear in the TCRdb table, and some are missing; sequencing was by immunoSEQ multiplex PCR. The profile shows roughly 2.2 million clones, more than 80% of them singletons. Sequencing used naive CD4+ T cells from PBMCs. Subset of the sample: CD45RA+ positively selected. This clonotype was sampled from a man between 18 and 29 years old in good health. Some clones in this sample may be carry-over from other donors' samples. The chain uses TRBV6-1 and TRBJ2-7; D is undetermined. The CDR3, as DNA: TGTGCCAGCAGTGAATCCAAGAGTTTGTACGAGCAGTACTTC. Amino acid sequence: CASSESKSLYEQYF.